This T cell receptor beta chain appears in the sequencing data of a study of tumor-infiltrating lymphocytes in oesophageal squamous cell carcinoma. V was cut by 1 base and J by 0 bases, with 6 bases left in between. Germline lookup yields CDR1 SGHVT and CDR2 SQSDAQ. This CDR3 has 14 residues. TCRdb independently ran MiXCR on the PCR reads; one entry per CDR3 protein. This sample yields fewer than 20,000 distinct CDR3 sequences, of which roughly 45% are seen a single time; around 40% belongs to the top ten. This chain uses TRBV7-4 with TRBJ2-5; D is unresolved. Material for sequencing was blood. The origin of this receptor is a female donor with esophageal squamous cell carcinoma. Here the CDR3 DNA reads TGTGCCAGCAGCTTAGTCTCATACCAAGAGACCCAGTACTTC. It encodes CASSLVSYQETQYF.